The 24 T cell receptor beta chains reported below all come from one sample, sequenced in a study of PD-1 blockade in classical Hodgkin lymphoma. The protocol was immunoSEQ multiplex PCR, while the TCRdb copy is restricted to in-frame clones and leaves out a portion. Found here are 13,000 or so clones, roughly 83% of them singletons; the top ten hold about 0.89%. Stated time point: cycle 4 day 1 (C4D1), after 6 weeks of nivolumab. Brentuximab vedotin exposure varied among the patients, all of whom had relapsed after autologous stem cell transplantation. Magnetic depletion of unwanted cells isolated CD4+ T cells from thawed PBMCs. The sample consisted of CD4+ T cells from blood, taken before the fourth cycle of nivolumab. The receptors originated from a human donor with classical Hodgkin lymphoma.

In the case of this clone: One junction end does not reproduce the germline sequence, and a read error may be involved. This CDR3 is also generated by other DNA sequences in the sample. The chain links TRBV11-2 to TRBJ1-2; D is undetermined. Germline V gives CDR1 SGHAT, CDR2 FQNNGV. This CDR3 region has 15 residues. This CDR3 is CASSLGAHRNYGYTF. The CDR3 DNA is TGTGCCAGCAGCTTAGGGGCCCATAGGAACTATGGTTACACCTTC.

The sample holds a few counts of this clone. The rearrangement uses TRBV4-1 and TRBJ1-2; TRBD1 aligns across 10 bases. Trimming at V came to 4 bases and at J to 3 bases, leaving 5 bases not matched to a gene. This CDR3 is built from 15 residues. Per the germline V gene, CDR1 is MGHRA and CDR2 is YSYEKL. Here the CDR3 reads CASSLSGTGDYGYTF. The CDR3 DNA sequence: TGCGCCAGCAGCCTCTCCGGGACAGGGGACTATGGCTACACCTTC.

CDR3 nucleotides: TGTGCCAGCACCAATGTCGCTAGCGGTGGTGAGGGCAAAAACATTCAGTACTTC. As protein: CASTNVASGGEGKNIQYF. This chain uses TRBV28 with TRBJ2-4; 7 nucleotides match TRBD2. Germline V gene sequence: CDR1 MDHEN, CDR2 SYDVKM. This CDR3 region has 18 residues. With V trimmed by 7 bases and J by 3 bases, 18 bases remained unmatched.

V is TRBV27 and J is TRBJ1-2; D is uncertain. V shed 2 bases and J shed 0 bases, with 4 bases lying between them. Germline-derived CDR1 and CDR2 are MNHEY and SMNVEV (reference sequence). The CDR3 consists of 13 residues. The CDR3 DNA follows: TGTGCCAGCAGTTTAAAAGCTAACTATGGCTACACCTTC. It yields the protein CASSLKANYGYTF.

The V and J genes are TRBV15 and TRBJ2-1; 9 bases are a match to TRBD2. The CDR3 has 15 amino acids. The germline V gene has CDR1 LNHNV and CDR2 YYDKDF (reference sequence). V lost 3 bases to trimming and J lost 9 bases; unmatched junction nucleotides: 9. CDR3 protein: CATSRGGRAVSEQFF. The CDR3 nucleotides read TGTGCCACCAGCAGGGGCGGGAGGGCCGTGAGTGAGCAGTTCTTC.

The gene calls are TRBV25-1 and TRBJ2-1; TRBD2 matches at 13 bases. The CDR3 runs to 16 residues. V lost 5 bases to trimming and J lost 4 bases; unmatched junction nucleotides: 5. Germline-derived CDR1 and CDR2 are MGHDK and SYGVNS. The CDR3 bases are TGTGCCAGCAGTCGGACTAGCGGGAGTCCTTACAATGAGCAGTTCTTC. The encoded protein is CASSRTSGSPYNEQFF. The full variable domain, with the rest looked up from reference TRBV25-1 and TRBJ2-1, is EADIYQTPRYLVIGTGKKITLECSQTMGHDKMYWYQQDPGMELHLIHYSYGVNSTEKGDLSSESTVSRIRTEHFPLTLESARPSHTSQYLCASSRTSGSPYNEQFFGPGTRLTVL.

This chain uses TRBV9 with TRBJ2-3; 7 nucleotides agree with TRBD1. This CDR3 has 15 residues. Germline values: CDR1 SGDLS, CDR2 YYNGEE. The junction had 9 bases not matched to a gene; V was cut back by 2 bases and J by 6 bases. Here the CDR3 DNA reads TGTGCCAGCAGCGTCCGCGATACAGGGGCGGATACGCAGTATTTT. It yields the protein CASSVRDTGADTQYF.

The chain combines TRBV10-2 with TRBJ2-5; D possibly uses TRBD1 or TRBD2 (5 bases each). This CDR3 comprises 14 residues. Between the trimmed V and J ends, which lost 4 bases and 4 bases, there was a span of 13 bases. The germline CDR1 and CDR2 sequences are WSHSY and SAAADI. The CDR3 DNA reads TGCGCCAGCAGTGTCAGGGCGAGGGGAGAGACCCAGTACTTC. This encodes CASSVRARGETQYF.

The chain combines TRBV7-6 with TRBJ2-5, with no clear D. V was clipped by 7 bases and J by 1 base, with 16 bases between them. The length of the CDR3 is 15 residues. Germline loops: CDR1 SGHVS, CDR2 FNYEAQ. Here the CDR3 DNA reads TGTGCCAGCACCCAAGACTTACGTCCCCAAGAGACCCAGTACTTC. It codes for CASTQDLRPQETQYF.

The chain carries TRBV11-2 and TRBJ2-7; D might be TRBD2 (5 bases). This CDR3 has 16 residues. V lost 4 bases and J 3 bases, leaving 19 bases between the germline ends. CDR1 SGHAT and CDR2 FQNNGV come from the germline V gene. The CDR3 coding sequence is TGTGCCAGCAGCTCCCCATGGGTCCGGACTTACTACGAGCAGTACTTC. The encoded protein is CASSSPWVRTYYEQYF. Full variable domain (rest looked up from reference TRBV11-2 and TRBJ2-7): EAGVAQSPRYKIIEKRQSVAFWCNPISGHATLYWYQQILGQGPKLLIQFQNNGVVDDSQLPKDRFSAERLKGVDSTLKIQPAKLEDSAVYLCASSSPWVRTYYEQYFGPGTRLTVT.

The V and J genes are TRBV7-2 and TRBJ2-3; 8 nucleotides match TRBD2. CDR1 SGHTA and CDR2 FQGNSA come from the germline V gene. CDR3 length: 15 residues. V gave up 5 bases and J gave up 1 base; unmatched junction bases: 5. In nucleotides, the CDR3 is TGTGCCAGCAGCCTTCAAGCGGGAGGCACAGATACGCAGTATTTT. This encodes CASSLQAGGTDTQYF. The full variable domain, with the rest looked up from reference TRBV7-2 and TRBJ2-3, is GAGVSQSPSNKVTEKGKDVELRCDPISGHTALYWYRQSLGQGLEFLIYFQGNSAPDKSGLPSDRFSAERTGGSVSTLTIQRTQQEDSAVYLCASSLQAGGTDTQYFGPGTRLTVL.

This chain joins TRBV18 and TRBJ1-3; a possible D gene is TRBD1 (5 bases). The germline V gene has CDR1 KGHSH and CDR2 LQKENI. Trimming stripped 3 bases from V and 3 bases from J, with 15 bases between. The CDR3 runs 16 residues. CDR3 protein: CASSPVSGLGGNTIYF. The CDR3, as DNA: TGTGCCAGCTCACCCGTCTCGGGGCTTGGTGGAAACACCATATATTTT.

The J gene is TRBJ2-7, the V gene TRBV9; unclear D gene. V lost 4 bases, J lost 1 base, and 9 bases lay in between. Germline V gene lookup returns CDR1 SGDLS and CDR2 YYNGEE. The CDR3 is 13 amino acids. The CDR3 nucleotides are TGTGCCAGCAGCAACCTGGGTTCCTACGAGCAGTACTTC. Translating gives CASSNLGSYEQYF.

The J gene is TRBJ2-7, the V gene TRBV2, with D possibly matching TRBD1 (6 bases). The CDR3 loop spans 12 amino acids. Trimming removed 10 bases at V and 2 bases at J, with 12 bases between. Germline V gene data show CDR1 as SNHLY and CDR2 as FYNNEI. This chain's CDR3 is CATDQGTYEQYF. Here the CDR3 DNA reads TGTGCCACCGATCAGGGGACCTACGAGCAGTACTTC. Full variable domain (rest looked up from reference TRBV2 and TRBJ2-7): EPEVTQTPSHQVTQMGQEVILRCVPISNHLYFYWYRQILGQKVEFLVSFYNNEISEKSEIFDDQFSVERPDGSNFTLKIRSTKLEDSAMYFCATDQGTYEQYFGPGTRLTVT.

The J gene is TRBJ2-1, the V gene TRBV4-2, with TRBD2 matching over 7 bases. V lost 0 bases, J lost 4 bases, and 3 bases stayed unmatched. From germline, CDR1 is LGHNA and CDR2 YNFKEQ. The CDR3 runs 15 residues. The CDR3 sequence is CASSQDGRPYNEQFF. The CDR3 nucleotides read TGTGCCAGCAGCCAAGACGGGAGGCCGTACAATGAGCAGTTCTTC.

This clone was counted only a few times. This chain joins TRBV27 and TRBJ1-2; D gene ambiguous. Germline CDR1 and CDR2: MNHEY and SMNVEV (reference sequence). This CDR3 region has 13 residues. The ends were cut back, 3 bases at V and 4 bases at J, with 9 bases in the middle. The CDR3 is CASSLALGYGYTF. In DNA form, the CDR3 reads TGTGCCAGCAGTTTGGCCCTGGGCTATGGCTACACCTTC.

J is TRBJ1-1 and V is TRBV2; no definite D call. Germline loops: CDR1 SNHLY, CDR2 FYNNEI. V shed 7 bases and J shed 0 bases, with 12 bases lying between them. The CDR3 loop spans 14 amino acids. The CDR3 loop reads CASNLGIMNTEAFF. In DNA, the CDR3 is TGTGCCAGCAATTTAGGTATTATGAACACTGAAGCTTTCTTT. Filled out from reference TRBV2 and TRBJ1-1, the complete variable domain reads EPEVTQTPSHQVTQMGQEVILRCVPISNHLYFYWYRQILGQKVEFLVSFYNNEISEKSEIFDDQFSVERPDGSNFTLKIRSTKLEDSAMYFCASNLGIMNTEAFFGQGTRLTVV.

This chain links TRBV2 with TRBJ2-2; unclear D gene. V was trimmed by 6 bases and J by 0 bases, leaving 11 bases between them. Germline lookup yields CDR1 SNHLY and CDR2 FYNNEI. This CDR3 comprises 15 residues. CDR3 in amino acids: CASSLTAPNTGELFF. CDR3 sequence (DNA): TGTGCCAGCAGCCTTACCGCGCCGAACACCGGGGAGCTGTTTTTT.

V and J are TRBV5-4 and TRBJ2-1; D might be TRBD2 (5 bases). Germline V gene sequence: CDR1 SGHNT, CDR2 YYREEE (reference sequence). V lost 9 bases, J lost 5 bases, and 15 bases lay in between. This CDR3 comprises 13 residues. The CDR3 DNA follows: TGTGCCACTCGGGATCGAGGGAACAATGAGCAGTTCTTC. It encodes CATRDRGNNEQFF.

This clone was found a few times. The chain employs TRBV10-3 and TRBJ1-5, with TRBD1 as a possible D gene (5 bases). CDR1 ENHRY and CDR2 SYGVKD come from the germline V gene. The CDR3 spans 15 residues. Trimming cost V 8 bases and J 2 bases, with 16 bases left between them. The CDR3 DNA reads TGTGCCATCGGAGGTCAGGGTTTCGGCAATCAGCCCCAGCATTTT. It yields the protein CAIGGQGFGNQPQHF.

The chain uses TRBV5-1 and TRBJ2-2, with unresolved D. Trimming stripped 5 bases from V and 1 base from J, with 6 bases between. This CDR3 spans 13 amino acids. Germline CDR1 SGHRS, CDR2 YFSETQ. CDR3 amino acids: CASRLRNTGELFF. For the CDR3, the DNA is TGCGCCAGCAGGCTTCGGAACACCGGGGAGCTGTTTTTT. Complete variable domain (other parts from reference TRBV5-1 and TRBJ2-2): KAGVTQTPRYLIKTRGQQVTLSCSPISGHRSVSWYQQTPGQGLQFLFEYFSETQRNKGNFPGRFSGRQFSNSRSEMNVSTLELGDSALYLCASRLRNTGELFFGEGSRLTVL.

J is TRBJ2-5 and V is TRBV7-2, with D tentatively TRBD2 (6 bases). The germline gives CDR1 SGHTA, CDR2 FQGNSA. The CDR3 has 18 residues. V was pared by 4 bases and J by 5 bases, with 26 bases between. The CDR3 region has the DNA TGTGCCAGCAGCTCCTTGGCGCTAGCGTTCTCCTCTCTGGAGACCCAGTACTTC. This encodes CASSSLALAFSSLETQYF.

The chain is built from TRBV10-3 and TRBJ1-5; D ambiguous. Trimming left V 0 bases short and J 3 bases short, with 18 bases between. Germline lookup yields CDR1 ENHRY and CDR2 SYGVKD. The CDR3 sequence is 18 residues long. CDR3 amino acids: CAISESIWRRDTNQPQHF. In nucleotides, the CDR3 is TGTGCCATCAGTGAGTCGATATGGCGGAGGGATACCAATCAGCCCCAGCATTTT.

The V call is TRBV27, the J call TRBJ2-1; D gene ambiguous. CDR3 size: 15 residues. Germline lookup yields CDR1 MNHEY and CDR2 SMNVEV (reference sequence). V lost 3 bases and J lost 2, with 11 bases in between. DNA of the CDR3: TGTGCCAGCAGTTTTCTGTCTAGAGCCTACAATGAGCAGTTCTTC. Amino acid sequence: CASSFLSRAYNEQFF.